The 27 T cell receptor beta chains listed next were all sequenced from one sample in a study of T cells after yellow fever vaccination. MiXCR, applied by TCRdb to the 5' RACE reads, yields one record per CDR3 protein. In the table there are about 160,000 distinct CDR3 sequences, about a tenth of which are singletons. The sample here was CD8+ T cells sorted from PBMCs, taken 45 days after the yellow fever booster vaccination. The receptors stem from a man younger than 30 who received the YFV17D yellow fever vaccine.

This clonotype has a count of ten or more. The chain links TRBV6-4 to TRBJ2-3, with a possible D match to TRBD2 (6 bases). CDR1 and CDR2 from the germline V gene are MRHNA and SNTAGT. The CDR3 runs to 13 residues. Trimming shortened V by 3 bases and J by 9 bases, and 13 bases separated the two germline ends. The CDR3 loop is CASSDRDFGTQYF. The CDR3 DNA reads TGTGCCAGCAGTGATCGGGACTTCGGAACGCAGTATTTT.

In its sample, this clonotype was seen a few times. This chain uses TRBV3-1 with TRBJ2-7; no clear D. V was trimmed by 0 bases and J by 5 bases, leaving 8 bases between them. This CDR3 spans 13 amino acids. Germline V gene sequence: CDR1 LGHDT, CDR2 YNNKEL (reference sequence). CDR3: CASSQDPNDEQYF. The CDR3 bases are TGTGCCAGCAGCCAAGACCCGAACGACGAGCAGTACTTC.

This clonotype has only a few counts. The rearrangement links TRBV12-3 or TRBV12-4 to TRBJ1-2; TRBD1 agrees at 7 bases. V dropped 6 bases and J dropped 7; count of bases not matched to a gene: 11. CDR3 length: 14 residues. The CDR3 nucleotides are TGTGCCAGCAGGACAGGGAGGAATCTAGGTGGCTACACCTTC. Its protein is CASRTGRNLGGYTF.

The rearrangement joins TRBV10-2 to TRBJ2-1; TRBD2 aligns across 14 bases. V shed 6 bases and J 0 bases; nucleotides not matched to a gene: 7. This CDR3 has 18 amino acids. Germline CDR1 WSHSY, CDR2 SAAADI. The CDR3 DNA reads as TGCGCCAGCAGGACTAGCGGGGGGGTCGCCGCCTCCTACAATGAGCAGTTCTTC. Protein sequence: CASRTSGGVAASYNEQFF.

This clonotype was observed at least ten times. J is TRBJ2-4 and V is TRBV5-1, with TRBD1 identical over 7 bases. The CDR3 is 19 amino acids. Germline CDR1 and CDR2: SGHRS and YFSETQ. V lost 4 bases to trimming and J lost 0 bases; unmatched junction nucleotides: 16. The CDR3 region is CASSPDRTDKPIAKNIQYF. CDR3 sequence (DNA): TGCGCCAGCAGCCCGGACAGGACCGACAAACCAATAGCCAAAAACATTCAGTACTTC.

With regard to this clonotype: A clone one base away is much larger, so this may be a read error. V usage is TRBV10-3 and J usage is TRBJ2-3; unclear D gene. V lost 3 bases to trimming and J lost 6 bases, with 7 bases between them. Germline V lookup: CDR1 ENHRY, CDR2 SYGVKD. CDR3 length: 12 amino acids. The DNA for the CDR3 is TGTGCCATCAGTGACCGGCCGGATACGCAGTATTTT. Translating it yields CAISDRPDTQYF.

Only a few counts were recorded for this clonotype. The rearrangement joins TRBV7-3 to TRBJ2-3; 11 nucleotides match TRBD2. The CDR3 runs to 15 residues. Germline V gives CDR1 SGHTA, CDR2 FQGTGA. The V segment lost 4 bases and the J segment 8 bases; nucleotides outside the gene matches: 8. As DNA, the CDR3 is TGTGCCAGCAGCTCCTTTAGCGGGGGGGCTGCTACGCAGTATTTT. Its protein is CASSSFSGGAATQYF. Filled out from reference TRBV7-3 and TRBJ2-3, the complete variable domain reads GAGVSQTPSNKVTEKGKYVELRCDPISGHTALYWYRQSLGQGPEFLIYFQGTGAADDSGLPNDRFFAVRPEGSVSTLKIQRTERGDSAVYLCASSSFSGGAATQYFGPGTRLTVL.

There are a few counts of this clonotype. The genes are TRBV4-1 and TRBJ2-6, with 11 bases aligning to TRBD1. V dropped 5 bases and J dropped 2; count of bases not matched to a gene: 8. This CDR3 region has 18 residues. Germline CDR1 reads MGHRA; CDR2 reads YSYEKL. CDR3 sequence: CASSSYGQGATGANVLTF. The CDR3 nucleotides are TGCGCCAGCAGCTCCTACGGACAGGGGGCGACTGGGGCCAACGTCCTGACTTTC.

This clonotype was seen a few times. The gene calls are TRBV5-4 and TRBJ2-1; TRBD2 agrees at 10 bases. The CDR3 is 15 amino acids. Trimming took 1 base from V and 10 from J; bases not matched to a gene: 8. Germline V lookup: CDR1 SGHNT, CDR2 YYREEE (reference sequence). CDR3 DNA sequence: TGTGCCAGCAGCTTGCGTAGCGGGGGGCCTCCCGAGCAGTTCTTC. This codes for CASSLRSGGPPEQFF.

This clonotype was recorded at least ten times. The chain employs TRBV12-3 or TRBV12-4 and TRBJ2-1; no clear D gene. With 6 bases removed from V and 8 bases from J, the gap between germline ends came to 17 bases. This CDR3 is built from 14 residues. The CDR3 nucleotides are TGTGCCAGCAGGCCCCGTGCTACTGGGGATGAGCAGTTCTTC. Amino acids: CASRPRATGDEQFF.

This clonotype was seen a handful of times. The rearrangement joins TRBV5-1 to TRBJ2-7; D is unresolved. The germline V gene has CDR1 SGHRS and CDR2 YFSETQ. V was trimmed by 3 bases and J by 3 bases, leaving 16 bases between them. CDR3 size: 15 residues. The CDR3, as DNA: TGCGCCAGCAGCTGGGCCGACACGGATTACTACGAGCAGTACTTC. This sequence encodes CASSWADTDYYEQYF.

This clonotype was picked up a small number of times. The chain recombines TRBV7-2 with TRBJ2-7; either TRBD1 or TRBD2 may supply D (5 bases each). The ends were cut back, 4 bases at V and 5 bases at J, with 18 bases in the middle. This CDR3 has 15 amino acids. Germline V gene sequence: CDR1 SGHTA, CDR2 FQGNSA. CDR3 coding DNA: TGTGCCAGCAGCTCGGGACCCAGGGCTGTCCACGAGCAGTACTTC. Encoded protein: CASSSGPRAVHEQYF.

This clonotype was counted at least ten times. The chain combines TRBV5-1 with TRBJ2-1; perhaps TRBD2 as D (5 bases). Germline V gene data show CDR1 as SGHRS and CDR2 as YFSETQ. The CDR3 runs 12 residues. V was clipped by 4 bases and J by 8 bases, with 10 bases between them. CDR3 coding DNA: TGCGCCAGCAGCCTCGCGAGGGATGAGCAGTTCTTC. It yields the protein CASSLARDEQFF.

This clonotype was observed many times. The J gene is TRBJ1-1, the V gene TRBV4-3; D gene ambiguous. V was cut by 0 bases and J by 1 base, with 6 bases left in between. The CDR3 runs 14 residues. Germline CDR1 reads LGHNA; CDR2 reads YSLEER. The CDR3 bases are TGCGCCAGCAGCCAAGAGTTGGGGAACACTGAAGCTTTCTTT. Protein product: CASSQELGNTEAFF.

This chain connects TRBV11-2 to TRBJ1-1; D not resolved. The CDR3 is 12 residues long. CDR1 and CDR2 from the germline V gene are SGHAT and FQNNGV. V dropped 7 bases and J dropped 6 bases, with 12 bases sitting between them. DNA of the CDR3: TGTGCCAGCACCACTATGGGGTCTGAAGCTTTCTTT. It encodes CASTTMGSEAFF.

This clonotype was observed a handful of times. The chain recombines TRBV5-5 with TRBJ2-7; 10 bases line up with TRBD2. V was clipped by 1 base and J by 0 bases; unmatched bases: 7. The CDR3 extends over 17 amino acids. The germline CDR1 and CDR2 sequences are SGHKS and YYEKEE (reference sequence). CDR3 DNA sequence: TGTGCCAGCAGCTTGTCGGGGAGCGGGGGGGCCTCCTACGAGCAGTACTTC. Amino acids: CASSLSGSGGASYEQYF. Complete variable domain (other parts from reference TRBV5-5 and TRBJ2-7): DAGVTQSPTHLIKTRGQQVTLRCSPISGHKSVSWYQQVLGQGPQFIFQYYEKEERGRGNFPDRFSARQFPNYSSELNVNALLLGDSALYLCASSLSGSGGASYEQYFGPGTRLTVT.

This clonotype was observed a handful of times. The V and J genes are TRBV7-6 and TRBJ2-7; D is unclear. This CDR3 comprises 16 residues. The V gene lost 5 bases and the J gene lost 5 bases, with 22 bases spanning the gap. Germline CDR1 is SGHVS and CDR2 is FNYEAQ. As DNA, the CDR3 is TGTGCCAGCAGCCCCTTCCAGAGCCATGTCTACGACGAGCAGTACTTC. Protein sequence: CASSPFQSHVYDEQYF.

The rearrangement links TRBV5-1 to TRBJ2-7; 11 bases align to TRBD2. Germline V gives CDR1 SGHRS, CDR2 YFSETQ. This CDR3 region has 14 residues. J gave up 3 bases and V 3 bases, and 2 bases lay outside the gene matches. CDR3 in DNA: TGCGCCAGCAGCTCTAGCGGGGGGAGCTACGAGCAGTACGTC. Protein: CASSSSGGSYEQYV.

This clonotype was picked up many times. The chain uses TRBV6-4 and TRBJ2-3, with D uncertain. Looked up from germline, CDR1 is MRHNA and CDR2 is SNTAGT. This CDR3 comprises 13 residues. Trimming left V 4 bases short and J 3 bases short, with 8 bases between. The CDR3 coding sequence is TGTGCCAGCAGTGGGAACCCAACAGATACGCAGTATTTT. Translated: CASSGNPTDTQYF.

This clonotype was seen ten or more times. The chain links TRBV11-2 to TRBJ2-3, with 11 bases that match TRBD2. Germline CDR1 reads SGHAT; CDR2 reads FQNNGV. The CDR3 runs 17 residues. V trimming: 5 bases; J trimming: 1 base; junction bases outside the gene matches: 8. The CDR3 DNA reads TGTGCCAGCAGCCCGGGGGGACTAGCGGTCGGCACAGATACGCAGTATTTT. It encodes CASSPGGLAVGTDTQYF.

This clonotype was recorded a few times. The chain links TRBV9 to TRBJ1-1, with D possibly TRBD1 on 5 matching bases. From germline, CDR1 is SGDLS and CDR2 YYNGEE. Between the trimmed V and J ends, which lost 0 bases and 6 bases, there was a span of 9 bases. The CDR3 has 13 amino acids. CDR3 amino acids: CASSVASGPEAFF. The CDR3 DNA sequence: TGTGCCAGCAGCGTAGCATCAGGGCCTGAAGCTTTCTTT.

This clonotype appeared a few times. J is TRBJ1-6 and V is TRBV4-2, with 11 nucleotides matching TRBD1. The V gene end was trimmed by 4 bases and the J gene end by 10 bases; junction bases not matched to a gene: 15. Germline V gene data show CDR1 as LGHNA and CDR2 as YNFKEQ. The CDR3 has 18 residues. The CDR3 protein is CASSPGTGGIFNGSPLHF. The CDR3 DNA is TGTGCCAGCAGCCCCGGGACAGGGGGAATTTTCAATGGATCACCCCTCCACTTT.

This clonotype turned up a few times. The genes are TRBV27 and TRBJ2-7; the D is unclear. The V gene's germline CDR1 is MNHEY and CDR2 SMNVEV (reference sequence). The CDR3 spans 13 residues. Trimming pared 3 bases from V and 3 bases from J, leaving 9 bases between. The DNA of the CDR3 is TGTGCCAGCAGTTTGGCAGGCGACTACGAGCAGTACTTC. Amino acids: CASSLAGDYEQYF.

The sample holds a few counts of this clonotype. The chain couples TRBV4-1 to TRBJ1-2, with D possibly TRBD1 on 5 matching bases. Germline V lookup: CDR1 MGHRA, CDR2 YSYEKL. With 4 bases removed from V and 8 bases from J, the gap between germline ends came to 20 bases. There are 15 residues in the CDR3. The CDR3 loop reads CASSLVPRDEWGYTF. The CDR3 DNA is TGCGCCAGCAGCCTCGTGCCCAGGGACGAATGGGGCTACACCTTC.

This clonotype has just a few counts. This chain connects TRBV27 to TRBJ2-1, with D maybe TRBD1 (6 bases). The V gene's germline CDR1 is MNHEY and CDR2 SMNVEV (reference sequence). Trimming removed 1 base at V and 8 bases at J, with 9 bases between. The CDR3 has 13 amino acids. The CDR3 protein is CASSLFQGHEQFF. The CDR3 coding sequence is TGTGCCAGCAGTTTATTCCAGGGGCATGAGCAGTTCTTC.

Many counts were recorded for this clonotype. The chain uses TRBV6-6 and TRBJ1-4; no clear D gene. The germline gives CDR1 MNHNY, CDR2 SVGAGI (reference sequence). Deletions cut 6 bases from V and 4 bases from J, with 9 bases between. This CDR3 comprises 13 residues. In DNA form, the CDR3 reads TGTGCCAGCAGGGACGGAATTAATGAAAAACTGTTTTTT. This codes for CASRDGINEKLFF.

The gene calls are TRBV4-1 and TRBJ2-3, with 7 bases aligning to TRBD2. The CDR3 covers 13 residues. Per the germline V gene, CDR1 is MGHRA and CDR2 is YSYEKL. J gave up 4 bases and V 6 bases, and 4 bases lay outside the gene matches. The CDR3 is CASRHGGADTQYF. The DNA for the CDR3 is TGCGCCAGCAGGCATGGGGGGGCAGATACGCAGTATTTT.